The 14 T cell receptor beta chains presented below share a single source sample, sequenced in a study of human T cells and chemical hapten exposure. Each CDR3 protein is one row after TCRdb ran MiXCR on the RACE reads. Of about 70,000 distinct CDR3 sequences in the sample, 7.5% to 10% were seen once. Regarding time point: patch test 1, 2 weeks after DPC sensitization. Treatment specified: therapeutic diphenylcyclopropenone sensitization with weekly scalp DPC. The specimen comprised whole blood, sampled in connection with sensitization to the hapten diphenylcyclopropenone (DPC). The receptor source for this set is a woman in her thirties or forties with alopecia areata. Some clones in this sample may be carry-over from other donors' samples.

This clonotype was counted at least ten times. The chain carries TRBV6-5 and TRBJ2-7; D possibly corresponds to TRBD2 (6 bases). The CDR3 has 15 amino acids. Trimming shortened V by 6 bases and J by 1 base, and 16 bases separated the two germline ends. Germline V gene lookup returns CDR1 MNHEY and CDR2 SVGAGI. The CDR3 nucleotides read TGTGCCAGCAGCCTTTTCGCGGGGTCTTCCTACGAGCAGTACTTC. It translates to CASSLFAGSSYEQYF.

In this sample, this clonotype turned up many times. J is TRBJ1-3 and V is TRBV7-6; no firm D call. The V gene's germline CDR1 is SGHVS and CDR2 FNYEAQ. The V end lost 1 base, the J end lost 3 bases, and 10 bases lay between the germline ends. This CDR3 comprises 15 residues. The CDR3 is CASSLGRLFGNTIYF. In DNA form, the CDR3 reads TGTGCCAGCAGCTTAGGACGGTTATTTGGAAACACCATATATTTT.

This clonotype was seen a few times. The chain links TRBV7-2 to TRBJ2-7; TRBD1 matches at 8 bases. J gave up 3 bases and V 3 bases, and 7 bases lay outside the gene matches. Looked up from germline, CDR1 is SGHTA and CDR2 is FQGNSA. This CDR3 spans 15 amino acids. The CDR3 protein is CASSFTTGGSYEQYF. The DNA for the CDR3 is TGTGCCAGCAGCTTCACTACAGGGGGGAGCTACGAGCAGTACTTC.

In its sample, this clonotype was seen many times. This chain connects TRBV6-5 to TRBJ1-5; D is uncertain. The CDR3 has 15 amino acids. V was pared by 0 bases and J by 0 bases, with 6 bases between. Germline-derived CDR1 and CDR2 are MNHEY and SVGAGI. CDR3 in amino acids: CASSYSSYSNQPQHF. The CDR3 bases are TGTGCCAGCAGTTACTCTAGTTATAGCAATCAGCCCCAGCATTTT.

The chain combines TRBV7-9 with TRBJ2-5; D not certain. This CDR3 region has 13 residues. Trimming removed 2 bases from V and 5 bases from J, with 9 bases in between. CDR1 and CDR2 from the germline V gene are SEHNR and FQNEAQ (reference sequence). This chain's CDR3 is CASSLTELETQYF. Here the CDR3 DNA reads TGTGCCAGCAGCTTAACGGAGCTCGAGACCCAGTACTTC.

CDR3 sequence reads: CASSFNGRGGDQPQHF. DNA of the CDR3: TGTGCCAGCAGTTTTAATGGCAGGGGGGGCGATCAGCCCCAGCATTTT. The rearrangement uses TRBV28 and TRBJ1-5; 7 bases align to TRBD1. V shed 3 bases and J 5 bases; nucleotides not matched to a gene: 10. The CDR3 contains 16 residues. Germline V gene sequence: CDR1 MDHEN, CDR2 SYDVKM.

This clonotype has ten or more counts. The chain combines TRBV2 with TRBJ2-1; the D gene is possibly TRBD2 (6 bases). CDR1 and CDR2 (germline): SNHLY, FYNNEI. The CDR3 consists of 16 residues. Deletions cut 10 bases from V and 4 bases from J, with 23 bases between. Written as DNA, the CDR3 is TGTGCCACCACAAGAGGGACTCGAGGAAGTTACAATGAGCAGTTCTTC. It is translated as CATTRGTRGSYNEQFF.

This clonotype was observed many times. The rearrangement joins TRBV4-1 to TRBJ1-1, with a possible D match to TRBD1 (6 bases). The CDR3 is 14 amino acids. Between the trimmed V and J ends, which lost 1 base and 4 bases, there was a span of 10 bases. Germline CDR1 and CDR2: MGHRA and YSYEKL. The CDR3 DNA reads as TGCGCCAGCAGCCAAGGAGACAGGTTCACTGAAGCTTTCTTT. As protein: CASSQGDRFTEAFF.

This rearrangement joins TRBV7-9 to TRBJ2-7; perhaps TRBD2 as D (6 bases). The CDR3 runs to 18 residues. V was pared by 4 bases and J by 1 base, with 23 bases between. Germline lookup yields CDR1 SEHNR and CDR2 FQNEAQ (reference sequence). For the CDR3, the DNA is TGTGCCAGCAGCTGGGACTTCCCGGGACTGAGGCCGTCCTACGAGCAGTACTTC. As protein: CASSWDFPGLRPSYEQYF.

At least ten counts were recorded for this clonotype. The DNA for the CDR3 is TGCGCCAGCAGCTTGGAGTCAGCCTCTGGAAACACCATATATTTT. Protein: CASSLESASGNTIYF. The rearrangement joins TRBV5-1 to TRBJ1-3; D ambiguous. Germline CDR1 SGHRS, CDR2 YFSETQ. The CDR3 sequence is 15 residues long. Trimming stripped 0 bases from V and 0 bases from J, with 7 bases between.

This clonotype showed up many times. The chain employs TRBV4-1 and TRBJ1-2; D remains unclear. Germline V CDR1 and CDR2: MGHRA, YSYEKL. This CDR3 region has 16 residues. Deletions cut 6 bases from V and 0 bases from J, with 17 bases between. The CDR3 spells CASRTRTKSANYGYTF. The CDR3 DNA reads TGCGCCAGCAGGACTAGGACGAAATCCGCTAACTATGGCTACACCTTC.

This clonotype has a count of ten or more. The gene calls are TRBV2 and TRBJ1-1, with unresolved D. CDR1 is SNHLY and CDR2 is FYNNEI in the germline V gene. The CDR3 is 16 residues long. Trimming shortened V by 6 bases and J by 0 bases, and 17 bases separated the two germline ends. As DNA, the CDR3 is TGTGCCAGCAGCGACTCATGGACCTGGGTGAACACTGAAGCTTTCTTT. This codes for CASSDSWTWVNTEAFF.

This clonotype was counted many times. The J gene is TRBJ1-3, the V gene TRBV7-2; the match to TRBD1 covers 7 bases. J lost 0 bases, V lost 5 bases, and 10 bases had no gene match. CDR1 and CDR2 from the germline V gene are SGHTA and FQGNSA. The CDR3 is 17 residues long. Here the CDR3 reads CASSLPRDSASGNTIYF. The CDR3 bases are TGTGCCAGCAGCCTCCCGCGGGACAGCGCCTCTGGAAACACCATATATTTT.

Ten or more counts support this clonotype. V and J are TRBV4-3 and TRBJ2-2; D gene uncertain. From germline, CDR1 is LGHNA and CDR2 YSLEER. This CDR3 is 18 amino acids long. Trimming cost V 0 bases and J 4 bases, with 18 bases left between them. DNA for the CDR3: TGCGCCAGCAGCCAAGATCTATGGGGTAATTCGGCCACCGGGGAGCTGTTTTTT. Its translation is CASSQDLWGNSATGELFF.